The sequence of this TCR beta chain was determined in a study of blood T cell repertoires in COVID-19. Study background: The United States, Italy and Spain provided the acute and convalescent COVID-19 samples. Nucleic acid was either cDNA or gDNA, and it came from T cells, B-cell-depleted T cells, or PBMCs.

As handled by the study authors: Amplification from reference gene primers served as the basis for estimated nucleated cell counts. TCRdb's copy holds only in-frame clones and misses some; the assay was immunoSEQ multiplex PCR. The DNA gave D and trimming, while V, J and clone size come from that table. This repertoire shows approximately 230,000 clones, around 88% found once; its top ten account for approximately 1.3%. Looked up from germline, CDR1 is SGHVS and CDR2 is FNYEAQ. The V gene end was trimmed by 0 bases and the J gene end by 7 bases; junction bases not matched to a gene: 11. The CDR3 is made up of 17 amino acids.

Sequencing used peripheral blood. The chain uses TRBV7-6 and TRBJ1-5; 8 bases line up with TRBD1. This TCR was recovered from a man at least 80 years old with acute or convalescent COVID-19. The CDR3 is CASSLAEGQGKEQPQHF. The CDR3 DNA follows: TGTGCCAGCAGCTTAGCGGAAGGACAGGGAAAGGAACAGCCCCAGCATTTT.